The source of this TCR beta chain is a study of blood T cell repertoires in COVID-19 (dated by TCRdb to the early 2020s). Background on the whole study: Collaborator samples came from the United States, Italy and Spain and covered acute and convalescent phases of COVID-19. Where available, HLA class I and class II types were obtained from metadata supplied by the sample provider rather than from assay-based typing. The prospective study material was composed of cDNA or gDNA derived from T cells, B-cell-depleted T cells, or PBMCs. The dataset comprised deeply sampled blood TCRbeta repertoires from subjects exposed to, actively infected with, or recovered from COVID-19. Sample metadata almost always included a de-identified subject ID, COVID-19 status, age in years and sex. The repertoires were released in a freely available public database intended as a resource for research on the immune response to SARS-CoV-2. Samples were obtained from the ongoing ImmuneRACE study (first 160 participants) and from 1,254 subjects provided by 6 global collaborators.

On the study overall, not on this receptor specifically: The amount of clinical and demographic metadata varied by source and participant and was provided uncurated.

CDR1 SGHTA and CDR2 FQGTGA are derived from the germline V gene. The CDR3 has 15 amino acids, counting the end cysteine and phenylalanine. Of all the DNA, just the CDR3 is kept, 45 bases in frame from base 1. The junction shows trimming of 2 bases on V and 4 bases on J, plus 14 bases between the germline ends. Turning to this clone: Its antigen target is currently unknown. Per-base quality was not reported, and no clone a single base away is much larger than it.

The collaborating institutions used their own protocols to collect whole blood in K2EDTA tubes. Collaborator samples were shipped for TCRbeta analysis as frozen whole blood, isolated PBMCs, or DNA extracted from either sample type. TCRbeta CDR3 regions were amplified from genomic DNA by means of the immunoSEQ Assay, a bias-controlled multiplex PCR. Under the source paper's analysis protocol: Within the assay, amplification of reference gene primers was used to estimate how many nucleated cells each sample contained. To quantify the absolute abundance of each unique TCRbeta CDR3 rearrangement, sequence reads were collapsed and filtered. For each sample, productive Simpson clonality was calculated as the square root of Simpson's diversity index across productive rearrangements. In its TCRdb copy, this immuneACCESS table keeps in-frame sequences only and misses some clones. Where compared with another copy, unresolved V genes explain less than half of these, and the others have no known cause. Clonal size and the V and J genes are those of that table, whereas D and trimming came from the DNA. Across this sample there are 150,000 to 200,000 clones, with about 86% seen only once. Of the sample, roughly 8.6% falls within the top ten clones.

The specimen was peripheral blood. This sequence was found in a man in his sixties with acute or convalescent COVID-19. This chain joins TRBV7-3 to TRBJ1-1; the best D guess is TRBD1, with 6 bases matching. The nucleotide sequence is given as TGTGCCAGCAGCTTAGGAGGACAGACGGTCACTGAAGCTTTCTTT. Translated, this is CASSLGGQTVTEAFF.